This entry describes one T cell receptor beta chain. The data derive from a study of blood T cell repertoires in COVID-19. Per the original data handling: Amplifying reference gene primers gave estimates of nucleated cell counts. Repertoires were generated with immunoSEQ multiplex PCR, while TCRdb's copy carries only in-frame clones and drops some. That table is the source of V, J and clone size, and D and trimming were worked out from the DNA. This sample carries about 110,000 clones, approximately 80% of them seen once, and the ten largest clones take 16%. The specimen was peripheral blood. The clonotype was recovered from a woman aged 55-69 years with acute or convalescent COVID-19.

DNA of the CDR3: TGCGCCAGCAGCTCTTCGTGGACTAGCGGGGGCAATGAGCAGTTCTTC. Its protein product is CASSSSWTSGGNEQFF. This chain links TRBV5-1 with TRBJ2-1; the match to TRBD2 covers 13 bases. The CDR3 length is 16 residues. The germline CDR1 and CDR2 sequences are SGHRS and YFSETQ. The V segment lost 3 bases and the J segment 6 bases; nucleotides outside the gene matches: 6. Using reference TRBV5-1 and TRBJ2-1 for the parts outside the CDR3, the full variable domain is KAGVTQTPRYLIKTRGQQVTLSCSPISGHRSVSWYQQTPGQGLQFLFEYFSETQRNKGNFPGRFSGRQFSNSRSEMNVSTLELGDSALYLCASSSSWTSGGNEQFFGPGTRLTVL.